These 30 T cell receptor beta chains were sequenced from one sample in a study of blood T cells in healthy people across ages. Primed by a sample-barcoded 5' primer and a J-beta primer mix, a second PCR proceeded for 7 to 11 cycles. TCRdb redid the calling of the 5' RACE reads with MiXCR, one entry per CDR3 protein. The sample comprises 1,500,000 or so distinct CDR3 sequences, roughly 43% of which are singletons, and roughly 3.7% rests with the top ten. The sample comprised blood. Receptor source: a woman between 18 and 29 years old in good health.

The gene calls are TRBV5-1 and TRBJ2-7, with D perhaps matching TRBD1 (7 bases). Matching the DNA end better, TRBJ2-5 makes the J call doubtful. This CDR3 spans 13 amino acids. Germline V gene sequence: CDR1 SGHRS, CDR2 YFSETQ. The chain's CDR3 is CASSAGQMETQYF. CDR3 nucleotide sequence: TGCGCCAGCAGCGCGGGACAGATGGAGACCCAGTACTTC.

The chain couples TRBV3-1 to TRBJ2-1; maybe TRBD2 (5 bases). The germline V gene has CDR1 LGHDT and CDR2 YNNKEL (reference sequence). This CDR3 region has 16 residues. V was cut by 6 bases and J by 3 bases, with 18 bases left in between. CDR3 sequence reads: CASSPTGIADYNEQFF. The CDR3 coding sequence is TGTGCCAGCAGTCCCACGGGGATAGCAGACTACAATGAGCAGTTCTTC.

This clonotype has more than one count but fewer than ten. J is TRBJ2-1 and V is TRBV29-1; the match to TRBD1 covers 9 bases. CDR1 is SQVTM and CDR2 is ANQGSEA in the germline V gene. This CDR3 is built from 13 residues. Germline trimming cut 6 bases from V and 5 bases from J; bases unmatched to any gene: 5. CDR3 in amino acids: CSVRQGVDNEQFF. CDR3 DNA: TGCAGCGTCCGACAGGGGGTAGACAATGAGCAGTTCTTC.

The genes are TRBV4-1 and TRBJ2-7; D uncertain. CDR1 is MGHRA and CDR2 is YSYEKL in the germline V gene. V lost 1 base and J lost 0, with 13 bases in between. This CDR3 region has 16 residues. CDR3 loop: CASSQAAGSSSYEQYF. In DNA form, the CDR3 reads TGCGCCAGCAGCCAAGCGGCCGGGTCTAGCTCCTACGAGCAGTACTTC.

This rearrangement joins TRBV7-9 to TRBJ2-1, with D perhaps TRBD1 (6 bases). The CDR3 length is 13 residues. Germline V gene data show CDR1 as SEHNR and CDR2 as FQNEAQ (reference sequence). Trimming pared 5 bases from V and 10 bases from J, leaving 15 bases between. CDR3 coding DNA: TGTGCCAGCAGCCCCGACAGGCTCACCGAGCAGTTCTTC. It encodes CASSPDRLTEQFF.

This rearrangement joins TRBV20-1 to TRBJ2-3; 7 bases align to TRBD1. The CDR3 is 13 residues long. The V and J ends lost 6 bases and 14 bases, in that order; junction bases with no gene match: 17. Per the germline V gene, CDR1 is DFQATT and CDR2 is SNEGSKA (reference sequence). This CDR3 reads CSAQDRLMGYAYF. The CDR3 region has the DNA TGCAGTGCCCAGGACAGGCTGATGGGATACGCGTATTTT.

The CDR3 here is CASSLAMGLAGGQEFF. In DNA, the CDR3 is TGTGCCAGCAGCTTAGCGATGGGACTAGCGGGGGGGCAGGAGTTCTTC. The J gene is TRBJ2-1, the V gene TRBV7-2; the match to TRBD2 covers 16 bases. The CDR3 runs to 16 residues. Germline loops: CDR1 SGHTA, CDR2 FQGNSA. Trimming at V came to 0 bases and at J to 14 bases, leaving 7 bases not matched to a gene.

The chain recombines TRBV4-1 with TRBJ2-7; 9 bases fit TRBD2. CDR3 length: 15 residues. CDR1 is MGHRA and CDR2 is YSYEKL in the germline V gene. V lost 5 bases and J lost 3; bases outside the gene matches: 8. In DNA form, the CDR3 reads TGCGCCAGCAGCGACTGGGCTAGCGGGGTCTACGAGCAGTACTTC. Encoded protein: CASSDWASGVYEQYF.

The J gene is TRBJ2-3, the V gene TRBV9, with 7 bases lining up with TRBD2. With 4 bases clipped from V and 6 bases from J, the junction kept 5 bases outside the gene matches. CDR3 length equals 13 residues. Per the germline V gene, CDR1 is SGDLS and CDR2 is YYNGEE. The CDR3 coding sequence is TGTGCCAGCAGCTTCACTAGCGCGGATACGCAGTATTTT. Protein product: CASSFTSADTQYF.

For this clonotype: One junction end does not reproduce the germline sequence, and a read error may be involved. J is TRBJ2-3 and V is TRBV15; D is possibly TRBD1 (5 bases). The CDR3 spans 16 residues. The germline V gene encodes CDR1 LNHNV and CDR2 YYDKDF (reference sequence). The CDR3 DNA reads TGTGCCACCAGCAGAGATCGTGGGATGGACACAGATATGCAGTATTTT. Protein product: CATSRDRGMDTDMQYF.

The chain links TRBV27 to TRBJ2-5, with 8 bases aligning to TRBD1. This CDR3 has 13 amino acids. The V and J ends lost 6 bases and 4 bases, in that order; junction bases with no gene match: 4. Germline loops: CDR1 MNHEY, CDR2 SMNVEV (reference sequence). The CDR3 nucleotides read TGTGCCAGCAGCGCGGACAGGGCAGAGACCCAGTACTTC. This sequence encodes CASSADRAETQYF.

Many counts were recorded for this clonotype. The chain recombines TRBV29-1 with TRBJ2-7, with 7 bases identical to TRBD1. This CDR3 has 14 amino acids. After removal of 5 bases from V and 4 bases from J, the junction contained 11 bases not matched to a gene. Germline V CDR1 and CDR2: SQVTM, ANQGSEA. In DNA form, the CDR3 reads TGCAGCGTTTTCCGGACAGGCCCCTCTTACGAGCAGTACTTC. It specifies CSVFRTGPSYEQYF.

In its sample, this clonotype was seen a few times. The rearrangement joins TRBV12-3 or TRBV12-4 to TRBJ2-7; 7 bases fit TRBD2. Trimming at V came to 5 bases and at J to 2 bases, leaving 6 bases not matched to a gene. CDR3 size: 14 residues. DNA for the CDR3: TGTGCCAGCAGTCCGGGACTACAACCCTACGAGCAGTACTTC. This translates into CASSPGLQPYEQYF.

This clonotype has a handful of counts. J is TRBJ1-2 and V is TRBV18; maybe TRBD1 (6 bases). The V and J ends lost 1 base and 0 bases respectively, with 9 bases between them. The CDR3 covers 15 residues. Germline-derived CDR1 and CDR2 are KGHSH and LQKENI. CDR3 sequence: CASSPLTGPNYGYTF. CDR3 in DNA: TGTGCCAGCTCACCACTAACAGGGCCTAACTATGGCTACACCTTC.

The J gene is TRBJ2-3, the V gene TRBV7-3, with D possibly matching TRBD2 (5 bases). The CDR3 runs to 15 residues. Germline assignment: CDR1 SGHTA and CDR2 FQGTGA. Trimming took off 0 bases at V and 2 bases at J, with 9 bases between the two ends. CDR3 sequence reads: CASSLTVLATDTQYF. In nucleotides, the CDR3 is TGTGCCAGCAGCTTAACTGTTCTAGCCACAGATACGCAGTATTTT.

This chain connects TRBV5-1 to TRBJ2-3; 10 positions agree with TRBD2. Germline trimming cut 3 bases from V and 3 bases from J; bases unmatched to any gene: 13. The CDR3 is 18 amino acids. Germline CDR1 SGHRS, CDR2 YFSETQ. This CDR3 is CASSSLPIAGGRTDTQYF. The CDR3 nucleotides are TGCGCCAGCAGCTCCCTCCCCATAGCGGGAGGAAGAACAGATACGCAGTATTTT.

In this sample, this clonotype turned up a few times. The rearrangement joins TRBV5-1 to TRBJ2-5; 7 bases are shared with TRBD1. The CDR3 runs 14 residues. Germline values: CDR1 SGHRS, CDR2 YFSETQ. Germline trimming cut 4 bases from V and 1 base from J; bases unmatched to any gene: 4. CDR3 DNA: TGCGCCAGCAGCATTGGACAGGTCCAAGAGACCCAGTACTTC. Translated, it gives CASSIGQVQETQYF.

In this sample, this clonotype turned up a few times. This chain uses TRBV20-1 with TRBJ1-1; TRBD1 aligns across 8 bases. The length of the CDR3 is 13 residues. V shed 2 bases, J shed 10 bases, and the junction held 9 bases outside the gene matches. Germline V gene sequence: CDR1 DFQATT, CDR2 SNEGSKA (reference sequence). The CDR3 DNA is TGCAGTGCTAGACAGGGGGCGCAATCTGTAGCTTTCTTT. Translating gives CSARQGAQSVAFF.

In its sample, this clonotype was seen a few times. CDR3 in amino acids: CSGRDLAGYEQYF. In nucleotides, the CDR3 is TGCAGTGGAAGAGACCTAGCGGGCTACGAGCAGTACTTC. V is TRBV20-1 and J is TRBJ2-7; 8 bases line up with TRBD2. The CDR3 totals 13 residues. The V segment lost 7 bases and the J segment 3 bases; nucleotides outside the gene matches: 8. Per germline, CDR1 DFQATT and CDR2 SNEGSKA (reference sequence).

This clonotype showed up just a few times. The rearrangement joins TRBV20-1 to TRBJ1-2; TRBD1 aligns across 10 bases. Germline V gene sequence: CDR1 DFQATT, CDR2 SNEGSKA (reference sequence). The CDR3 has 15 amino acids. With V trimmed by 5 bases and J by 4 bases, 10 bases remained unmatched. The CDR3 region is CSALTDRGKGYGYTF. CDR3 sequence (DNA): TGCAGTGCTCTCACGGACAGGGGGAAAGGCTATGGCTACACCTTC.

The chain couples TRBV20-1 to TRBJ2-7; 7 bases are shared with TRBD2. The V and J ends lost 2 bases and 2 bases, in that order; junction bases with no gene match: 3. This CDR3 comprises 13 residues. CDR1 and CDR2 from the germline V gene are DFQATT and SNEGSKA (reference sequence). The CDR3 sequence: CSARPGTTYEQYF. In DNA form, the CDR3 reads TGCAGTGCTAGACCCGGGACTACCTACGAGCAGTACTTC.

This clonotype was observed a few times. The chain is built from TRBV20-1 and TRBJ2-7; a possible D gene is TRBD2 (5 bases). V was clipped by 3 bases and J by 0 bases, with 15 bases between them. The CDR3 covers 15 residues. The germline V gene encodes CDR1 DFQATT and CDR2 SNEGSKA (reference sequence). The CDR3 sequence: CSARGGGSDSYEQYF. As DNA, the CDR3 is TGCAGTGCTAGGGGCGGAGGCTCTGACTCCTACGAGCAGTACTTC.

This clonotype has just a few counts. V usage is TRBV2 and J usage is TRBJ2-7, with 8 bases matching TRBD2. The CDR3 covers 15 residues. Trimming at V came to 5 bases and at J to 2 bases, leaving 8 bases not matched to a gene. Germline loops: CDR1 SNHLY, CDR2 FYNNEI. CDR3 loop: CASSRSGVETYEQYF. The CDR3 bases are TGTGCCAGCAGTCGTAGCGGGGTGGAAACCTACGAGCAGTACTTC. Complete variable domain (other parts from reference TRBV2 and TRBJ2-7): EPEVTQTPSHQVTQMGQEVILRCVPISNHLYFYWYRQILGQKVEFLVSFYNNEISEKSEIFDDQFSVERPDGSNFTLKIRSTKLEDSAMYFCASSRSGVETYEQYFGPGTRLTVT.

The rearrangement joins TRBV27 to TRBJ2-1; TRBD2 aligns across 7 bases. Germline V gene sequence: CDR1 MNHEY, CDR2 SMNVEV (reference sequence). The CDR3 extends over 19 amino acids. Losses at the gene ends were 1 base for V and 7 bases for J; bases not matched to a gene: 19. The CDR3 DNA follows: TGTGCCAGCAGTTTATTTGCCCCGGTTAGCGGGCCTTTATGGAATGAGCAGTTCTTC. It yields the protein CASSLFAPVSGPLWNEQFF.

The sample holds a few counts of this clonotype. The V gene is TRBV10-2, the J gene TRBJ2-3, with D possibly being TRBD2 (5 bases). Trimming removed 8 bases at V and 4 bases at J, with 7 bases between. This CDR3 contains 11 residues. The V gene's germline CDR1 is WSHSY and CDR2 SAAADI. The CDR3: CASEGPDTQYF. The CDR3 nucleotides read TGCGCCAGCGAGGGTCCAGATACGCAGTATTTT.

This CDR3 reads CASTAWSSNQPQHF. The CDR3 bases are TGTGCCAGTACCGCTTGGAGTAGCAATCAGCCCCAGCATTTT. V is TRBV19 and J is TRBJ1-5; unclear D gene. The CDR3 length is 14 residues. Germline V gene sequence: CDR1 LNHDA, CDR2 SQIVND (reference sequence). V lost 7 bases and J lost 0, with 10 bases in between.

This clonotype has a handful of counts. The chain uses TRBV2 and TRBJ2-5; D gene uncertain. Germline-derived CDR1 and CDR2 are SNHLY and FYNNEI. The CDR3 length is 12 residues. Trimming stripped 5 bases from V and 5 bases from J, with 9 bases between. In DNA, the CDR3 is TGTGCCAGCAGTAAACTCACTGAGACCCAGTACTTC. Its protein is CASSKLTETQYF.

With regard to this clonotype: One junction end disagrees with the germline gene, perhaps due to a read error. The chain couples TRBV12-3 or TRBV12-4 to TRBJ2-3; TRBD1 matches at 8 bases. The CDR3 has 18 amino acids. CDR3 protein: CTSRLSSDREVPTDTQYF. The CDR3 DNA is TGTACCAGCAGGCTAAGCTCGGACAGGGAGGTGCCCACAGATACGCAGTATTTT.

The V and J genes are TRBV24-1 and TRBJ1-1, with D maybe TRBD1 (5 bases). The germline V and J ends were trimmed by 4 bases and 11 bases, with 19 bases remaining between them. From germline, CDR1 is KGHDR and CDR2 SFDVKD. CDR3 length: 14 residues. CDR3 in DNA: TGTGCCACCAGTGACCGGCCACGATCCGGGACGGCTTTCTTT. Encoded protein: CATSDRPRSGTAFF.

Note on this clonotype: The junction does not match germline at one end; this may be a read error. For the CDR3, the DNA is TGTGCCACCGGCAGAGGACAAAGCACAGATACGCAGTATTTT. Translated, it gives CATGRGQSTDTQYF. The V and J genes are TRBV15 and TRBJ2-3, with D possibly matching TRBD1 (5 bases). Looked up from germline, CDR1 is LNHNV and CDR2 is YYDKDF (reference sequence). This CDR3 contains 14 residues.